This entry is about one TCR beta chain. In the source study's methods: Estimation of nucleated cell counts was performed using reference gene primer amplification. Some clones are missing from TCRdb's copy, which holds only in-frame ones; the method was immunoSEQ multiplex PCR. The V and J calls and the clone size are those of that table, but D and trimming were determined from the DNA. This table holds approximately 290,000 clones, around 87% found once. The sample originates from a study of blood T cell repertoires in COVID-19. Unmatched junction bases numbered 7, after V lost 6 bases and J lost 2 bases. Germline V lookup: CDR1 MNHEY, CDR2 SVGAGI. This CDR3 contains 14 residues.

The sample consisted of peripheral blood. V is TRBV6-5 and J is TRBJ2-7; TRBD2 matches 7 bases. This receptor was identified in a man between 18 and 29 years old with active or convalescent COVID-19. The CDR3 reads CASRLGLAAYEQYF. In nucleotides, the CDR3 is TGTGCCAGCAGGTTGGGGCTAGCGGCCTACGAGCAGTACTTC.